A selection of T cell receptor beta chains follows, all from one sample in a study of blood T cells in healthy people across ages. TCRdb reanalysed the 5' RACE reads using MiXCR and keeps one entry per CDR3 protein. The table shows hundreds of thousands of distinct CDR3 sequences, with more than 20% occurring only once. The specimen was blood. These receptors were taken from a man between 65 and 85 years old in good health. Both conserved end residues are part of each CDR3. The D gene is left open where the match is weak. A row's size may be missing; if present it is once, few, many or a size class.

cdr3_nt cdr3_aa j_call clone_size d_call v_call
TGTGCCAGCAGTCTCGGACAGGGGCGCTCCTACGAGCAGTACTTC CASSLGQGRSYEQYF TRBJ2-7 few TRBD1 TRBV27
TGTGCCATCAGGGCCGGGACTAGTGTCTACGAGCAGTACTTC CAIRAGTSVYEQYF TRBJ2-7 . TRBD2 TRBV10-3
TGCAGTGGCATCACAGGACTAGCGGGAAAAAACATTCAGTACTTC CSGITGLAGKNIQYF TRBJ2-4 . TRBD2 TRBV20-1
TGTGCCAGCAGGAAAACCGCCTACGAGCAGTACTTC CASRKTAYEQYF TRBJ2-7 few . TRBV21-1
TGCAGTGCTAGACCCCCTAGCGGGAGCTCCTACAATGAGCAGTTCTTC CSARPPSGSSYNEQFF TRBJ2-1 few TRBD2 TRBV20-1
TGTGCCAGCAGTTACTCTGTCCCGGGACACAAGAATCAGCCCCAGCATTTT CASSYSVPGHKNQPQHF TRBJ1-5 few . TRBV6-5
TGCAGTGCTCTACTAGCCCGCACAGATACGCAGTATTTT CSALLARTDTQYF TRBJ2-3 . . TRBV20-1
TGCAGTGCTAGAGAAGAAGGGGTGTATAATTCACCCCTCCACTTT CSAREEGVYNSPLHF TRBJ1-6 few . TRBV20-1
TGTGCCAGCAGCCATACAGGGGGCTCTAGCGGGAGTCGGGATGAGCAGTTTTTC CASSHTGGSSGSRDEQFF TRBJ2-1 . . TRBV6-2/TRBV6-3
TGCAGTGCTCTTCAAAGGGGGCGGAGTGAGTACGAGCAGTACTTC CSALQRGRSEYEQYF TRBJ2-7 . TRBD1 TRBV20-1
TGCGCCAGCACACCAGGGACAGGCCCAAACTCACTTTATGGCTACACCTTC CASTPGTGPNSLYGYTF TRBJ1-2 . TRBD1 TRBV10-2
TGCAGCGTCTTGACAGGGACCGGGTATGGCTACACCTTC CSVLTGTGYGYTF TRBJ1-2 . TRBD1 TRBV29-1
TGCGCCAGCAGCCGCAACAGGGGAGGGGAGCAGTACTTC CASSRNRGGEQYF TRBJ2-7 . . TRBV5-1
TGTGCCAGCAGTCAACCGGGCCCCCTCATCGAGCAGTACTTC CASSQPGPLIEQYF TRBJ2-7 . . TRBV6-2/TRBV6-3